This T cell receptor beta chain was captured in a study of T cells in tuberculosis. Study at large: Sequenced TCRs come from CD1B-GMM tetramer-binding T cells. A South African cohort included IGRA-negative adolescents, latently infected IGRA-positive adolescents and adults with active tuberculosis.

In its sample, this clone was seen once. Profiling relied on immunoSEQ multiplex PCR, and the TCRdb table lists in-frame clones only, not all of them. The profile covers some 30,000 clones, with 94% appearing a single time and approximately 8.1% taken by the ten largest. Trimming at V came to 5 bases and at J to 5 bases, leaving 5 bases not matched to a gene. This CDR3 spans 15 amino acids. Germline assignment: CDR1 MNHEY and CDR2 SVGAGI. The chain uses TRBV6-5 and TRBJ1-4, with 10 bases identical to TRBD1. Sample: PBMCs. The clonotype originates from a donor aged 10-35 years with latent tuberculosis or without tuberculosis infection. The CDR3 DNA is TGTGCCAGCAGTGCCGGGACAGGGGTGAATGAAAAACTGTTTTTT. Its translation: CASSAGTGVNEKLFF.